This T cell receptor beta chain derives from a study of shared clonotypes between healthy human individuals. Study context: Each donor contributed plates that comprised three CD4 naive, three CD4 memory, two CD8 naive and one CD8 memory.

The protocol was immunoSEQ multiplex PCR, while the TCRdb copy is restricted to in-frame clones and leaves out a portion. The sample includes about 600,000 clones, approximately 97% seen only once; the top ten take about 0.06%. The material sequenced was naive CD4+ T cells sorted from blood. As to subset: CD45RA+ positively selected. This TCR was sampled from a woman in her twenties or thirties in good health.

CDR3 DNA sequence: TGCAGCGGTGGGACACGACGAGAAGTCACAGATACGCAGTATTTT. Residues: CSGGTRREVTDTQYF. The chain combines TRBV29-1 with TRBJ2-3; tentatively, D is TRBD1 (6 bases). Between the trimmed V and J ends, which lost 7 bases and 2 bases, there was a span of 19 bases. The CDR3 is 15 residues long. Germline CDR1 is SQVTM and CDR2 is ANQGSEA.